The present TCR beta chain was sequenced within a study of T cells in tuberculosis. Sequenced by immunoSEQ multiplex PCR; TCRdb stores in-frame clones only, minus some. The table lists some 40,000 clones, roughly 96% of them singletons, with roughly 3.6% in the top ten. As regards this clone: Its target is unknown.

Whole-study results and caveats: GMM-specific TCRs were nearer to active tuberculosis alpha repertoires, suggesting expansion.

From germline, CDR1 is ENHRY and CDR2 SYGVKD. The CDR3 spans 15 residues. Trimming removed 0 bases from V and 2 bases from J, with 11 bases in between. This sequence originates from a donor aged 5-35 years with latent tuberculosis or without tuberculosis infection. The sequenced material came from PBMCs. The V and J genes are TRBV10-3 and TRBJ2-7, with a possible D match to TRBD1 (5 bases). CDR3: CAISESETAPYEQYF. The CDR3 DNA is TGTGCCATCAGTGAGTCGGAGACAGCTCCCTACGAGCAGTACTTC.